This T cell receptor (beta chain) was captured in a study of blood T cells in healthy people across ages. Study-level results: Expanded clonotype changes were possibly confounded by unknown donor CMV status. Relative to aged donors, long-lived donors carried more naive CD4+ cells and displayed higher diversity. Diversity of TCR beta correlated strongly with naive T cell percentage.

Primers used in a second PCR of about 7 to 11 cycles were a sample-barcoded 5' primer and a J-beta primer mix. Each cDNA molecule, via a template-switch adaptor with 12 random nucleotides, was tagged. TCRdb passed the 5' RACE reads through MiXCR, listing each CDR3 protein once. The data show about a million distinct CDR3 sequences, 45% to 60% seen once. The ends were cut back, 1 base at V and 6 bases at J, with 6 bases in the middle. Germline V gene data show CDR1 as DFQATT and CDR2 as SNEGSKA (reference sequence). The CDR3 length is 11 residues. On this clonotype itself: Its antigen is not identified.

The chain recombines TRBV20-1 with TRBJ1-2; D remains unclear. Sequenced input: blood. The receptor comes from a woman aged 55-69 years in good health. Here the CDR3 DNA reads TGCAGTGCTAGAGGGGCCCATGGCTACACCTTC. Translating gives CSARGAHGYTF.